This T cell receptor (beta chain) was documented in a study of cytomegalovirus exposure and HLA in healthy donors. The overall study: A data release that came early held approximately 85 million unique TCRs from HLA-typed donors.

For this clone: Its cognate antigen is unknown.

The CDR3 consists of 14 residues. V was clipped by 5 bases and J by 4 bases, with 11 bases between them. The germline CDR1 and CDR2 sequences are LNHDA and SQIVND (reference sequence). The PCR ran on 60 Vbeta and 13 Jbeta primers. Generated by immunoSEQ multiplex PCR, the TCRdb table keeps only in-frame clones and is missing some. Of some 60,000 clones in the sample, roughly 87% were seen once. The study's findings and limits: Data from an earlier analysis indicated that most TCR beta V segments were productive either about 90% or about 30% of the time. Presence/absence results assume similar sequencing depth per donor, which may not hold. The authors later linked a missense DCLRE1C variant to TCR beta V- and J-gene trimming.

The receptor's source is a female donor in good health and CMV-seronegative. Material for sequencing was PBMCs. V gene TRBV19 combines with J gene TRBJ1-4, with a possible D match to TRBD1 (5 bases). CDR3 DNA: TGTGCCAGTAGTCGTGCAGGGTATAATGAAAAACTGTTTTTT. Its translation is CASSRAGYNEKLFF. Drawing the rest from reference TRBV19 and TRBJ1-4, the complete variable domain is DGGITQSPKYLFRKEGQNVTLSCEQNLNHDAMYWYRQDPGQGLRLIYYSQIVNDFQKGDIAEGYSVSREKKESFPLTVTSAQKNPTAFYLCASSRAGYNEKLFFGSGTQLSVL.